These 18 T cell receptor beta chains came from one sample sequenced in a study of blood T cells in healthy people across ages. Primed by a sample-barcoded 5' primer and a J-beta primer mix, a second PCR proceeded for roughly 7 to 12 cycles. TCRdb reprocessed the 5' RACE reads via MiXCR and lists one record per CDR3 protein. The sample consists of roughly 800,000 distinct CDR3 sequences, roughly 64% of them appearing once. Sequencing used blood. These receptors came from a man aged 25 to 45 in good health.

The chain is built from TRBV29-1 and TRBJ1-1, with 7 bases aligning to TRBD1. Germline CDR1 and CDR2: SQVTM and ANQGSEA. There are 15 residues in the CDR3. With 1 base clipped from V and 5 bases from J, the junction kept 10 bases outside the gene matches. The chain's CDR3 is CSVEAASRGYTEAFF. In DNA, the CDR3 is TGCAGCGTTGAAGCAGCCTCCAGGGGGTATACTGAAGCTTTCTTT.

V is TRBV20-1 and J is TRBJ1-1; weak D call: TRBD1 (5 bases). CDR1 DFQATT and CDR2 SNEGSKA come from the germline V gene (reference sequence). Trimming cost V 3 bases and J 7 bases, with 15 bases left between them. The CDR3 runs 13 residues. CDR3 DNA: TGCAGTGCTAGTTCGGGGAAAGGGGATGAAGCTTTCTTT. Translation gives CSASSGKGDEAFF.

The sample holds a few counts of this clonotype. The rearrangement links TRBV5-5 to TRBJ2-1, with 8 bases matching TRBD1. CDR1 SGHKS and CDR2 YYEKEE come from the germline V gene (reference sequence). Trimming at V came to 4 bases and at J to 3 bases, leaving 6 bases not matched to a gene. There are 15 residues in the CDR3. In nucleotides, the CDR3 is TGTGCCAGCAGCCAAAACGACAGGGGCTACAATGAGCAGTTCTTC. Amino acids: CASSQNDRGYNEQFF.

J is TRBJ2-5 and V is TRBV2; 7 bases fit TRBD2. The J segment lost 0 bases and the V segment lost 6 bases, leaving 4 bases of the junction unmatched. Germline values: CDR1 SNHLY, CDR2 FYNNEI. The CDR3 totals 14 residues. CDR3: CASRPGTNQETQYF. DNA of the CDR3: TGTGCCAGCAGGCCCGGGACTAACCAAGAGACCCAGTACTTC.

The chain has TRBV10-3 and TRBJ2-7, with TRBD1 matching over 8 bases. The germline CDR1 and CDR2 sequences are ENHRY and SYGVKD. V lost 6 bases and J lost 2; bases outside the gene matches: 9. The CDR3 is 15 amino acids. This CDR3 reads CAISVVQGAPYEQYF. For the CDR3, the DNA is TGTGCCATCAGCGTCGTCCAGGGGGCCCCCTACGAGCAGTACTTC.

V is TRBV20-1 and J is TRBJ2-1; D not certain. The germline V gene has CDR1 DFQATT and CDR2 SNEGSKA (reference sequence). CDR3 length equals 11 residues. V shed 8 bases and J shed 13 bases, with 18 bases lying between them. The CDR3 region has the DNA TGCAGTCTGGCGGATATGGAGACCCAGTTCTTC. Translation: CSLADMETQFF.

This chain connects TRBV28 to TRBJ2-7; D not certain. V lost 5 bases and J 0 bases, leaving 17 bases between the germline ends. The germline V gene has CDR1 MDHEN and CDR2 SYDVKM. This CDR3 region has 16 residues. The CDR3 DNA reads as TGTGCCAGCAGTACCCGGCAGACCCTCTTCTCCTACGAGCAGTACTTC. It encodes CASSTRQTLFSYEQYF.

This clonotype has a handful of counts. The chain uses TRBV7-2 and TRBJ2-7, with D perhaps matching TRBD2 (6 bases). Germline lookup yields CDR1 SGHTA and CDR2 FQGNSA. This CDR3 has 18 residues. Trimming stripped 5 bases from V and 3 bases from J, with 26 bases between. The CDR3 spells CASSPRGRELFPFYEQYF. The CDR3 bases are TGTGCCAGCAGCCCCCGAGGGCGGGAACTTTTTCCCTTCTACGAGCAGTACTTC.

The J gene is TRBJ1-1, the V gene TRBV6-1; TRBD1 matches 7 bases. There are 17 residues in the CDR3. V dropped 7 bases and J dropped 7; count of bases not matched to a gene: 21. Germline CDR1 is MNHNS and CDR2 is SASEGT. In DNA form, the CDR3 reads TGTGCCAGCAATACTAAGGCCCGAGGGGGCGGCCGGGGTGAAGCTTTCTTT. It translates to CASNTKARGGGRGEAFF.

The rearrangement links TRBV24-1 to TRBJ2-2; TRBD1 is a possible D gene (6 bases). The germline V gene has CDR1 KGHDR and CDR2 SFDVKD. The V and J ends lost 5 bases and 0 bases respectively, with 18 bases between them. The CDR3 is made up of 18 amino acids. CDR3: CATSGEPQGNSNTGELFF. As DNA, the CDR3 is TGTGCCACCAGTGGGGAGCCCCAGGGGAACTCGAACACCGGGGAGCTGTTTTTT.

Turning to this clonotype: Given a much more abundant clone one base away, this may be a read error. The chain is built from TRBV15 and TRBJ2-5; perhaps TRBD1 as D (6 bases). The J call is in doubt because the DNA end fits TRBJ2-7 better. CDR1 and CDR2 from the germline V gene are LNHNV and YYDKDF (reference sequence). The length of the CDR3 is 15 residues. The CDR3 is CTTSISAGDNYEQYF. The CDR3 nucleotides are TGTACCACCAGCATATCTGCAGGGGACAACTACGAGCAGTACTTC.

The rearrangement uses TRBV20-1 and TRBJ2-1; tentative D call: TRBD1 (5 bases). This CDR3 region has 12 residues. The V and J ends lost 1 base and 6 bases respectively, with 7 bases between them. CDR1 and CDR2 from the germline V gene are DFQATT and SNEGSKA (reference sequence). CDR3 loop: CSARATGNEQFF. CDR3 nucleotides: TGCAGTGCTAGAGCCACAGGCAATGAGCAGTTCTTC.

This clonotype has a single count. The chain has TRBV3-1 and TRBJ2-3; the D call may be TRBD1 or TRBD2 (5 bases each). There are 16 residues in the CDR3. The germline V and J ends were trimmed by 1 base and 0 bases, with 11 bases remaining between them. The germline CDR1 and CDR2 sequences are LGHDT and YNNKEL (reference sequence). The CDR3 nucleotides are TGTGCCAGCAGCCAAGGCTGGGGCGGGAGCACAGATACGCAGTATTTT. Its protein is CASSQGWGGSTDTQYF.

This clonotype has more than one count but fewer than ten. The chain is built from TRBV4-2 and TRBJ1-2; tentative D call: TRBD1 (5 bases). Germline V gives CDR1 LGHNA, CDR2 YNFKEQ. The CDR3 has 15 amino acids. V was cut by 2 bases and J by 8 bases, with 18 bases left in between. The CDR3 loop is CASSQTQSRVRGYTF. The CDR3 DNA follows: TGTGCCAGCAGCCAAACTCAATCCAGGGTAAGGGGCTACACCTTC.

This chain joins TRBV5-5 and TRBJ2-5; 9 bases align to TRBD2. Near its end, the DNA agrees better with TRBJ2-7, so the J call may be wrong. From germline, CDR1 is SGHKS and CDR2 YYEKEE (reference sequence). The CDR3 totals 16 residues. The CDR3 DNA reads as TGTGCCAGCAGCTGGATTATAGCGGGGGCGTTCTACGAGCAGTACTTC. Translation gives CASSWIIAGAFYEQYF.

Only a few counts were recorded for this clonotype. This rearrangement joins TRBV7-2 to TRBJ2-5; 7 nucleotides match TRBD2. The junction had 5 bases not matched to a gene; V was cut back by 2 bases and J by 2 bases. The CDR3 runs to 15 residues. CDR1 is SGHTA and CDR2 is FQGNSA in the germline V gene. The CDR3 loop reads CASSLSSSGQETQYF. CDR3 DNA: TGTGCCAGCAGCTTATCTTCTAGCGGACAAGAGACCCAGTACTTC.

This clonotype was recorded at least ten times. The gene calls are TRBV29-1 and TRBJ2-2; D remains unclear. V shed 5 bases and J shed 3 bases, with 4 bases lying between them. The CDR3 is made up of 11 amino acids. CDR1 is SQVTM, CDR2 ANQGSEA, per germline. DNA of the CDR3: TGCAGCGTTTTGGACACCGGGGAGCTGTTTTTT. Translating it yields CSVLDTGELFF.

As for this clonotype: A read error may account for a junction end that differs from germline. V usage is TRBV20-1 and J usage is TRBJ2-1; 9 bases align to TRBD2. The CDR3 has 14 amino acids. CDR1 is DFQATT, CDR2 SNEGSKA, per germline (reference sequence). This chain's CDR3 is CSARGVAGDNAQFF. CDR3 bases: TGCAGTGCTAGAGGGGTAGCGGGGGACAATGCGCAGTTCTTC.